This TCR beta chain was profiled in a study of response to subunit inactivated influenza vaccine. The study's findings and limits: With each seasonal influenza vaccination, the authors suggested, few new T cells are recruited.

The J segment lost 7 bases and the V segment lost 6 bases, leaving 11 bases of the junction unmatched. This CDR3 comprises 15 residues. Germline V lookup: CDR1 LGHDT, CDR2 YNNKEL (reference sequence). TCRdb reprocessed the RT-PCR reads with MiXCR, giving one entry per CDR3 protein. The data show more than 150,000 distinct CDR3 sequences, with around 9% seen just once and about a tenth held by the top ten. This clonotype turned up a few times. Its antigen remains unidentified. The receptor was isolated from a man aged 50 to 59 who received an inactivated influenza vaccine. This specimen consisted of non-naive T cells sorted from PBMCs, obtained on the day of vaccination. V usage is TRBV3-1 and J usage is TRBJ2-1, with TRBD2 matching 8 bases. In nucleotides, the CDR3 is TGTGCCAGCAGTCCTACATACGGGACTAGGAATGAGCAGTTCTTC. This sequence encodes CASSPTYGTRNEQFF.